This note documents a single TCR beta chain sequence. The antigen remains unidentified. The RNA input was about 0.5 to 1 ug, and it was reverse transcribed with random hexamers. TCR beta CDR3 was amplified by immunoSEQ covering 54 Vbeta and 13 Jbeta. TCRdb fed the immunoSEQ multiplex PCR reads into MiXCR, producing one record per CDR3 protein. The sample holds more than 120,000 distinct CDR3 sequences, roughly 94% seen once. This sample was taken from a study of CD8 T cells in Susac syndrome. Study-level findings and limits: The study recognized that the number of individuals in its TCR sequencing and HLA analysis was relatively small.

The CDR3 totals 20 residues. V shed 6 bases and J shed 0 bases, with 27 bases lying between them. CDR1 LNHDA and CDR2 SQIVND come from the germline V gene (reference sequence). The authors carried out high-throughput sequencing of TCR beta. They applied it to CD8+ and CD4+ T cells obtained from blood. Healthy donors constituted the control group, matched for age and sex. This chain links TRBV19 with TRBJ2-1; tentatively, D is TRBD2 (6 bases). Sequencing was done on a sample of CD4+ T cells from PBMCs. This receptor was taken from a human donor in good health. CDR3 amino acids: CASRALEGKTIRSSYNEQFF. The CDR3 DNA sequence: TGTGCCAGTAGGGCCCTGGAGGGAAAGACCATACGAAGCTCCTACAATGAGCAGTTCTTC.